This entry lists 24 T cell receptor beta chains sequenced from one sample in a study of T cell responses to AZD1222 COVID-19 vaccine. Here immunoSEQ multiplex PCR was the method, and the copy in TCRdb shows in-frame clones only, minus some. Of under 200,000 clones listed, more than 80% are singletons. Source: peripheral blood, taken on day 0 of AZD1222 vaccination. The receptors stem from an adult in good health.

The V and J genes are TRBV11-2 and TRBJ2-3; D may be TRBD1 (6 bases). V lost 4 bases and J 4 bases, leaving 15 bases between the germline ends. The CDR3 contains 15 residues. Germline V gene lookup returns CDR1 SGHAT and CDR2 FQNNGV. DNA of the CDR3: TGTGCCAGCAGCTCGCGGGCCAGGGGCGCAGATACGCAGTATTTT. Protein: CASSSRARGADTQYF.

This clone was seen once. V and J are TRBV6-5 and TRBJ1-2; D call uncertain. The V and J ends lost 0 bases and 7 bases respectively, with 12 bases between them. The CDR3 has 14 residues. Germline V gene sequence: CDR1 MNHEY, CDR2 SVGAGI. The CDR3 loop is CASSYSAGDPGYTF. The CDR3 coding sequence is TGTGCCAGCAGTTACTCGGCTGGGGATCCTGGCTACACCTTC.

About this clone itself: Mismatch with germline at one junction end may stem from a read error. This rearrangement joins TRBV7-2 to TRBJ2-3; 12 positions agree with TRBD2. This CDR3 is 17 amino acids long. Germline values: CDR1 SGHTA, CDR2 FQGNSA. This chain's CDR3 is CASSLAGGLGIGNTQYF. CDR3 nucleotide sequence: TGTGCCAGCAGCCTAGCGGGGGGGCTAGGTATCGGGAATACGCAGTATTTT.

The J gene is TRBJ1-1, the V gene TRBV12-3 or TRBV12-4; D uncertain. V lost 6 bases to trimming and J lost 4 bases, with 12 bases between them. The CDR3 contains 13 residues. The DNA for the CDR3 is TGTGCCAGCAGCCTTGAGGCTTCCACTGAAGCTTTCTTT. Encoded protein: CASSLEASTEAFF.

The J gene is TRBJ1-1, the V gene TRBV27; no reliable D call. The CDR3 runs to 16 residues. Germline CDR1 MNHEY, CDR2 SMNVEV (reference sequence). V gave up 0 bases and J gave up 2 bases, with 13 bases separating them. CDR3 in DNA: TGTGCCAGCAGTTTATCGATGTCTACTCCTAACACTGAAGCTTTCTTT. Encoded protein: CASSLSMSTPNTEAFF.

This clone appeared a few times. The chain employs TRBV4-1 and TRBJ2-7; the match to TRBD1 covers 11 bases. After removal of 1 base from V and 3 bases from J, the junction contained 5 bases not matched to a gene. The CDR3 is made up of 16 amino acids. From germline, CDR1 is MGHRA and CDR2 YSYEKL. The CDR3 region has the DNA TGCGCCAGCAGCCAAGTTGGGACAGGGGGGAGCTACGAGCAGTACTTC. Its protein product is CASSQVGTGGSYEQYF.

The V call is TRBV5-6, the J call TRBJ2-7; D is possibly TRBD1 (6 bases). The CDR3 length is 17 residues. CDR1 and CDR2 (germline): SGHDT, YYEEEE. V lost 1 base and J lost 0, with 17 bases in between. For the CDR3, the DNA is TGTGCCAGCAGCTTGCACCGGGACACCTCTATCTCCTACGAGCAGTACTTC. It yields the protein CASSLHRDTSISYEQYF. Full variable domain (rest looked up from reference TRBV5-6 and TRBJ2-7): DAGVTQSPTHLIKTRGQQVTLRCSPKSGHDTVSWYQQALGQGPQFIFQYYEEEERQRGNFPDRFSGHQFPNYSSELNVNALLLGDSALYLCASSLHRDTSISYEQYFGPGTRLTVT.

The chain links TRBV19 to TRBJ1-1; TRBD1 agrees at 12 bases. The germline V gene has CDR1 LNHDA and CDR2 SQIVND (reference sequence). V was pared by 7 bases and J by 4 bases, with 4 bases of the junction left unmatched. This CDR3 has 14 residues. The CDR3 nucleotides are TGTGCCAGTACTGGGACAGGGGGCTTCACTGAAGCTTTCTTT. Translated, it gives CASTGTGGFTEAFF.

The CDR3 nucleotides are TGTGCCAGCAGTGAAGCAGGAAAGAAGGGCTACACCTTC. This encodes CASSEAGKKGYTF. The J gene is TRBJ1-2, the V gene TRBV6-1; no clear D. The CDR3 has 13 amino acids. The V gene's germline CDR1 is MNHNS and CDR2 SASEGT. V was trimmed by 0 bases and J by 8 bases, leaving 10 bases between them.

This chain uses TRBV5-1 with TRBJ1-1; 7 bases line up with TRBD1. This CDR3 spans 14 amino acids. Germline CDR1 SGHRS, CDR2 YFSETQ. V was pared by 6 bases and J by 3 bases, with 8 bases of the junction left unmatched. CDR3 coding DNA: TGCGCCAGCAAAACAGGGGAAGGGGACACTGAAGCTTTCTTT. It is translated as CASKTGEGDTEAFF.

The DNA for the CDR3 is TGTGCCAGCTCACAGGCGGGATCCCTCTCCTACAATGAGCAGTTCTTC. Its protein product is CASSQAGSLSYNEQFF. The rearrangement joins TRBV18 to TRBJ2-1, with D perhaps matching TRBD2 (6 bases). This CDR3 comprises 16 residues. The germline V gene encodes CDR1 KGHSH and CDR2 LQKENI. V was trimmed by 4 bases and J by 0 bases, leaving 13 bases between them.

The CDR3 here is CASSDETGESPLHF. The CDR3 DNA sequence: TGTGCCAGCAGTGATGAGACAGGGGAATCACCCCTCCACTTT. This sequence joins TRBV2 and TRBJ1-6; 8 positions agree with TRBD1. The trim removed 3 bases at V and 10 bases at J, leaving 5 bases unmatched. Germline CDR1 is SNHLY and CDR2 is FYNNEI. There are 14 residues in the CDR3.

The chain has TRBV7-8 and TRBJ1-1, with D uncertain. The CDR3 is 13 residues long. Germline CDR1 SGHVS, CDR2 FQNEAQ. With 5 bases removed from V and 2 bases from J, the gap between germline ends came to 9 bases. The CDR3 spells CASSRGRNTEAFF. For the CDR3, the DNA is TGTGCCAGCAGCCGCGGGAGAAACACTGAAGCTTTCTTT.

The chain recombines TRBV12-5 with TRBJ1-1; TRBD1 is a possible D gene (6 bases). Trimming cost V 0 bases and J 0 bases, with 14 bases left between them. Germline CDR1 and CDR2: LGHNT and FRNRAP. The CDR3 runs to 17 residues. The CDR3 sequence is CASGLVEGGPLNTEAFF. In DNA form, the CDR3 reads TGTGCTAGTGGTTTGGTTGAGGGGGGCCCACTGAACACTGAAGCTTTCTTT.

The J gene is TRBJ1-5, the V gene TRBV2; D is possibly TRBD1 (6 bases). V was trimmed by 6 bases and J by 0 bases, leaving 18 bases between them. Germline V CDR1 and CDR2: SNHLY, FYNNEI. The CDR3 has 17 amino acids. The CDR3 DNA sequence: TGTGCCAGCAGAACAGGGACATCGGAAAATAGCAATCAGCCCCAGCATTTT. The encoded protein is CASRTGTSENSNQPQHF.

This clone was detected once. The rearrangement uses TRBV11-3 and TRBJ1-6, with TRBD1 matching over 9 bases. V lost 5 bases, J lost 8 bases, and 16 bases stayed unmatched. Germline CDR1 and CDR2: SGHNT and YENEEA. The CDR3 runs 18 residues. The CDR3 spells CASSLERDRVCVDSPLHF. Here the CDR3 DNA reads TGTGCCAGCAGCCTCGAGAGGGACAGGGTGTGTGTGGATTCACCCCTCCACTTT.

In DNA form, the CDR3 reads TGTGCCGCCGTGGGGACTGGGGCCAACGTCCTGACTTTC. Protein product: CAAVGTGANVLTF. The chain links TRBV7-9 to TRBJ2-6; D ambiguous. The CDR3 sequence is 13 residues long. V shed 11 bases and J shed 2 bases, with 10 bases lying between them. Germline CDR1 reads SEHNR; CDR2 reads FQNEAQ (reference sequence).

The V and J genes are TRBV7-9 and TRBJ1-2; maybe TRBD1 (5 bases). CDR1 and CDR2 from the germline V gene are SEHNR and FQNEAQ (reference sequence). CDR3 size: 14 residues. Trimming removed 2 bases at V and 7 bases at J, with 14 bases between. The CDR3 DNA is TGTGCCAGCAGCTTAAGTGAGGGGACCATTGGCTACACCTTC. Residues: CASSLSEGTIGYTF. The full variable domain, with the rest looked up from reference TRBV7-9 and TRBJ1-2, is DTGVSQNPRHKITKRGQNVTFRCDPISEHNRLYWYRQTLGQGPEFLTYFQNEAQLEKSRLLSDRFSAERPKGSFSTLEIQRTEQGDSAMYLCASSLSEGTIGYTFGSGTRLTVV.

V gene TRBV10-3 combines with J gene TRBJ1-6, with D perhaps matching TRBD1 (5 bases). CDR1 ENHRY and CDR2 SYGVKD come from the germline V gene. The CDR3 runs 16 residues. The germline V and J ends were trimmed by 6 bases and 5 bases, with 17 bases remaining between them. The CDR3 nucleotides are TGTGCCATCAGGGTTAACGGTGGGGCGAATAATTCACCCCTCCACTTT. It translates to CAIRVNGGANNSPLHF.

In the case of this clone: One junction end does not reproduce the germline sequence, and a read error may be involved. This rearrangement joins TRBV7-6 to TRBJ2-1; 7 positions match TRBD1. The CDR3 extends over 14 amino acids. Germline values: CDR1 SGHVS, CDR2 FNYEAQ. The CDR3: CASSLGDSRNEQFF. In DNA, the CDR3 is TGTGCCAGCAGTTTAGGGGACAGTCGGAATGAGCAGTTCTTC.

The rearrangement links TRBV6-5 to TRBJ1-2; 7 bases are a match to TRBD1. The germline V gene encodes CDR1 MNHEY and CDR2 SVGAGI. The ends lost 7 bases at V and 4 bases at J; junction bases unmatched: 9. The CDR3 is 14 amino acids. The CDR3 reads CASNPGQSSYGYTF. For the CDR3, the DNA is TGTGCCAGCAACCCGGGACAGTCGAGCTATGGCTACACCTTC.

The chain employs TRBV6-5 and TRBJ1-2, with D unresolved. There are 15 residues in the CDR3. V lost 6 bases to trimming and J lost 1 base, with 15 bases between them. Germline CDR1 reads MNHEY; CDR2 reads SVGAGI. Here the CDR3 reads CASSPVGGLNYGYTF. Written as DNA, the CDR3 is TGTGCCAGCAGCCCCGTGGGAGGCCTTAACTATGGCTACACCTTC.

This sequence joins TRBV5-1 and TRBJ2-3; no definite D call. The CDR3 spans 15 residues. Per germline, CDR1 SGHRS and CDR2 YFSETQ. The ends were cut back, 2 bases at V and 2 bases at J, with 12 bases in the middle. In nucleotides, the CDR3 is TGCGCCAGCAGCTTACCGAAAATAAACACAGATACGCAGTATTTT. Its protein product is CASSLPKINTDTQYF.

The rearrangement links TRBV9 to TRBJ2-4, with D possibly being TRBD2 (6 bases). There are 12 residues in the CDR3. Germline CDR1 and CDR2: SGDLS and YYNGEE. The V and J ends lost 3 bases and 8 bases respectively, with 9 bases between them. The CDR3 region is CASSGSGDIQYF. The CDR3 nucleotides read TGTGCCAGCAGCGGTTCGGGGGACATTCAGTACTTC.